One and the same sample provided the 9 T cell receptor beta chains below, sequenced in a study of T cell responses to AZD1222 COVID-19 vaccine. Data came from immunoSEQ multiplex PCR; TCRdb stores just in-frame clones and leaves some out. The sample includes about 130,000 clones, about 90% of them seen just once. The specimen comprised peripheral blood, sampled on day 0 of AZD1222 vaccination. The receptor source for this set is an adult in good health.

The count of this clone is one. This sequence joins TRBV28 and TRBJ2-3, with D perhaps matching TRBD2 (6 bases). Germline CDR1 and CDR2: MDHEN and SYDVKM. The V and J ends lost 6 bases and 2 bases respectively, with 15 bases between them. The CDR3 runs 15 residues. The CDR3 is CASSTSAGLTDTQYF. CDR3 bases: TGTGCCAGCAGCACCTCAGCGGGTCTCACAGATACGCAGTATTTT.

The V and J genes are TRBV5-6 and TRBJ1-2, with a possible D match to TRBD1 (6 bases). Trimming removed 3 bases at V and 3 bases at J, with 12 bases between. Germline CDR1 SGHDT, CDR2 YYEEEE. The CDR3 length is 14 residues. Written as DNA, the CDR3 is TGTGCCAGCAGCTCCGGACAGAGGTACTATGGCTACACCTTC. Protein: CASSSGQRYYGYTF.

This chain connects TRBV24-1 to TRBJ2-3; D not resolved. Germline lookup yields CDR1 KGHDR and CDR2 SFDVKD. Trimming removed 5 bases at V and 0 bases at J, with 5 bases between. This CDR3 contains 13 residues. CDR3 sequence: CATSVFSTDTQYF. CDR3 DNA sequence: TGTGCCACCAGTGTATTCAGCACAGATACGCAGTATTTT.

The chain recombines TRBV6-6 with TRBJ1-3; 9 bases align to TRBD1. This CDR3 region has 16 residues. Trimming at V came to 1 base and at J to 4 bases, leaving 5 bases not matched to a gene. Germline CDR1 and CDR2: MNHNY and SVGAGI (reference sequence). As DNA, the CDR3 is TGTGCCAGCAGTTACTTGGGGACAGGGTACGGAAACACCATATATTTT. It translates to CASSYLGTGYGNTIYF.

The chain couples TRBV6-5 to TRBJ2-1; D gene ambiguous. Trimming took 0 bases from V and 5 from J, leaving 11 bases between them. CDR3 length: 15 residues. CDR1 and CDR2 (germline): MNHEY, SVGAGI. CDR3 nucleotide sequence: TGTGCCAGCAGTTACTCGAGAGTTGGCGACAATGAGCAGTTCTTC. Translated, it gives CASSYSRVGDNEQFF.

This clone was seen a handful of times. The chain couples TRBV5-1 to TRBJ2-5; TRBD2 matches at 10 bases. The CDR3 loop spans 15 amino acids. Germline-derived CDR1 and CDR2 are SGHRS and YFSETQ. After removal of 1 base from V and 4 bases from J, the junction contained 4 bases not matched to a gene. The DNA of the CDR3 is TGCGCCAGCAGCTTGTCTCCTAGCGGGAGAGAGACCCAGTACTTC. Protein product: CASSLSPSGRETQYF.

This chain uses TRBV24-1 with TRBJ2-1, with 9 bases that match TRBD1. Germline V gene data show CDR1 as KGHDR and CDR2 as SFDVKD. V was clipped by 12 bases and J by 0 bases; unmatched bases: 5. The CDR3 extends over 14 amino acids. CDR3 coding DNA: TGTGCCGTCTCGACAGGGGGCTCCTACAATGAGCAGTTCTTC. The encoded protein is CAVSTGGSYNEQFF.

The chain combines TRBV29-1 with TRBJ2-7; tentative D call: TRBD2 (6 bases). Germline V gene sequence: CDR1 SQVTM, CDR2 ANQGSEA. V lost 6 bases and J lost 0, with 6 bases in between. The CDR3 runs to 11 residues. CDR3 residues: CSVGGSYEQYF. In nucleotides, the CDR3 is TGCAGCGTGGGGGGCTCCTACGAGCAGTACTTC.

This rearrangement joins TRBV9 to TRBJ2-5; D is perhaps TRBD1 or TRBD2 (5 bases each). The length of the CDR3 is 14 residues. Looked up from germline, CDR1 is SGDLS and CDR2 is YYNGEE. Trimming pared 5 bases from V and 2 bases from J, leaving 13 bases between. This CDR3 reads CASSAGTEQETQYF. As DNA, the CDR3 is TGTGCCAGCAGTGCTGGGACCGAGCAAGAGACCCAGTACTTC. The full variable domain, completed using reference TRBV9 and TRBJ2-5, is DSGVTQTPKHLITATGQRVTLRCSPRSGDLSVYWYQQSLDQGLQFLIQYYNGEERAKGNILERFSAQQFPDLHSELNLSSLELGDSALYFCASSAGTEQETQYFGPGTRLLVL.